This note documents a single TCR beta chain sequence. This specimen comes from a study of T cell responses to AZD1222 COVID-19 vaccine. Some clones are missing from TCRdb's copy, which holds only in-frame ones; the method was immunoSEQ multiplex PCR. The sample consists of approximately 110,000 clones, less than 90% of them appearing once. The CDR3 runs to 17 residues. The germline V gene encodes CDR1 KGHDR and CDR2 SFDVKD. V lost 1 base, J lost 5 bases, and 7 bases stayed unmatched. Sequenced material: peripheral blood, taken on day 0 of AZD1222 vaccination. The source of this sequence is an adult in good health. The V call is TRBV24-1, the J call TRBJ2-2, with TRBD1 identical over 9 bases. The CDR3 loop reads CATSDFYGDRATGELFF. The CDR3 coding sequence is TGTGCCACCAGTGATTTTTATGGGGACAGGGCGACCGGGGAGCTGTTTTTT.